The rows below give T cell receptor beta chains drawn from one sample of a study of blood T cell repertoires in COVID-19. Sequenced by immunoSEQ multiplex PCR; TCRdb stores in-frame clones only, minus some. The table lists 150,000 to 200,000 clones, approximately 84% of them singletons. The material sequenced was peripheral blood. The receptors shown here come from a woman at least 80 years old with acute or convalescent COVID-19. The conserved cysteine and the conserved F or W are not part of the CDR3 here. Fields, in order: V gene, J gene, CDR3 protein.

>TRBV11-2|TRBJ2-5
ASSPPRPWVAGEETQY
>TRBV18|TRBJ2-2
ASSPSGGTGELF
>TRBV6-1|TRBJ1-2
ASSEEGTGAYGYT
>TRBV27|TRBJ2-2
ASSLWGGVNTGELF
>TRBV7-9|TRBJ1-1
ASSLVGQGSNTEAF
>TRBV3-1/TRBV3-2|TRBJ1-4
ASSRRDRGNEKLF
>TRBV6-5|TRBJ1-1
AEQGTEAF
>TRBV3-1/TRBV3-2|TRBJ2-1
ASSQGSMAGGLDEQF
>TRBV9|TRBJ1-1
ASSPWDRGEAF
>TRBV20-1|TRBJ1-2
SASGSGMNGYT
>TRBV2|TRBJ2-7
ASSLRTSGRYEQY
>TRBV19|TRBJ2-2
ASSLKTGGADTGELF
>TRBV6-1|TRBJ1-5
ASSEASQGQPQH
>TRBV4-3|TRBJ2-3
ASSQELAVAQDTQY
>TRBV6-5|TRBJ2-2
ASIRGGANTGELF
>TRBV5-1|TRBJ1-6
ASSPGQGVKNSPLH
>TRBV28|TRBJ2-3
ASSSPGGLLTDTQY
>TRBV27|TRBJ2-7
ASSTSGSSYEQY
>TRBV19|TRBJ1-2
ASSRGNSGLYMNYGYT
>TRBV10-3|TRBJ1-1
AISESTPQEAF
>TRBV27|TRBJ1-5
ASRAGRGSAQPQH
>TRBV7-2|TRBJ2-2
ASSLSDTGELF
>TRBV24-1|TRBJ2-1
ATSDPNNEQF
>TRBV27|TRBJ1-5
ASGLRGFSNQPQH
>TRBV18|TRBJ2-7
ASSPGRGGYEQY
>TRBV7-2|TRBJ2-7
ASSLKGLTYEQY
>TRBV2|TRBJ1-5
ASGGSSSNQPQH
>TRBV14|TRBJ1-1
ASSRRGGTEAF
>TRBV19|TRBJ2-7
ASSSRLAGAVYEQY
>TRBV19|TRBJ1-2
ASFDNLYGYT
>TRBV5-1|TRBJ1-1
ASSPQGGPNTEAF
>TRBV10-1|TRBJ2-1
ASSERLAGYNEQF
>TRBV3-1/TRBV3-2|TRBJ1-2
ASSPWTGGDGYT
>TRBV3-1/TRBV3-2|TRBJ2-7
ASSQGPSGRIGQY
>TRBV4-3|TRBJ1-1
ASSQGRDSNTEAF
>TRBV19|TRBJ1-2
ASSVSLGQGLNYGYT
>TRBV6-5|TRBJ2-7
ASRSGTSLYEQY
>TRBV3-1/TRBV3-2|TRBJ1-3
ASSQTDTIY
>TRBV7-8|TRBJ2-7
ASSLSTGNYEQY
>TRBV7-9|TRBJ1-4
ASSAGQGRNEKLF
>TRBV11-2|TRBJ2-7
ASSLGGTSGRAHEQY
>TRBV28|TRBJ2-7
ASSPIVPSSYEQY
>TRBV11-2|TRBJ1-5
ASSLGGQPQH